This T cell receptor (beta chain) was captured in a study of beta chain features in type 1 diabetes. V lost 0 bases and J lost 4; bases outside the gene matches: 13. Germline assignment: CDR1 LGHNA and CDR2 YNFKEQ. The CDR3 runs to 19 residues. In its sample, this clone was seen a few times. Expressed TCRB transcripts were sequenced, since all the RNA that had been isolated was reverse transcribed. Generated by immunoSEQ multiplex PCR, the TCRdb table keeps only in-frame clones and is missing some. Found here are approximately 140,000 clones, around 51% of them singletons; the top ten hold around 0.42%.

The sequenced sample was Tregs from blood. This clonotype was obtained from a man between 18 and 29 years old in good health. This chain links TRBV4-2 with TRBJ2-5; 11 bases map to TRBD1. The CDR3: CASSQDAWGTGGVRETQYF. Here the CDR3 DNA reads TGTGCCAGCAGCCAAGACGCCTGGGGGACAGGGGGGGTTAGAGAGACCCAGTACTTC.